This TCR beta chain stems from a study of cytomegalovirus exposure and HLA in healthy donors. The donors were part of the validation cohort, which consisted of under 150 subjects and was separate from the first cohort of around 620 subjects. V lost 1 base, J lost 2 bases, and 6 bases stayed unmatched. Germline CDR1 and CDR2: KGHSH and LQKENI. The CDR3 has 17 amino acids. The method was immunoSEQ multiplex PCR; TCRdb's version includes in-frame clones alone and lacks a portion of them. The table has fewer than 200,000 clones, approximately 86% seen once. For this clone: Its antigen is not known.

The study's findings and limits: Testing in vitro showed a few CMV-associated chains specific for CMV antigens. Clusters of TCRs from the first cohort tended to co-occur in the 90 to 150 validation repertoires (as a later analysis found).

The J gene is TRBJ2-3, the V gene TRBV18, with 10 positions matching TRBD2. Sequenced input: PBMCs. This receptor was identified in a man between 18 and 29 years old in good health and CMV-seropositive. The CDR3 protein is CASSPQRGGRDTDTQYF. CDR3 DNA: TGTGCCAGCTCACCACAGCGGGGGGGCCGAGACACAGATACGCAGTATTTT.